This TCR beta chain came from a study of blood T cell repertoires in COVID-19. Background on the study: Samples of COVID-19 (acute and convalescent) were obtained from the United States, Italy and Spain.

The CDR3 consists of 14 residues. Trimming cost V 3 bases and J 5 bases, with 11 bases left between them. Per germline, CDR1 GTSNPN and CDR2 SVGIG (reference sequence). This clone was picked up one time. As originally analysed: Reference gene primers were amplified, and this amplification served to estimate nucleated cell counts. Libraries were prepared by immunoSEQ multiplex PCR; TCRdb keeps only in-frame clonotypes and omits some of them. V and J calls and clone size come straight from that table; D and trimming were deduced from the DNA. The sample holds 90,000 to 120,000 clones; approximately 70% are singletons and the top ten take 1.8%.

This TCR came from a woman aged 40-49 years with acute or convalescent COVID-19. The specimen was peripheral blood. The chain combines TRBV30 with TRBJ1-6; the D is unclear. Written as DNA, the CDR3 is TGTGCCTGGAGCCTGGCTGGTCATAATTCACCCCTCCACTTT. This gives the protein CAWSLAGHNSPLHF. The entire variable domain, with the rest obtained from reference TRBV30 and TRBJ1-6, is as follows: SQTIHQWPATLVQPVGSPLSLECTVEGTSNPNLYWYRQAAGRGLQLLFYSVGIGQISSEVPQNLSASRPQDRQFILSSKKLLLSDSGFYLCAWSLAGHNSPLHFGNGTRLTVT.